The text below deals with one T cell receptor beta chain. Its cognate antigen is unknown. Profiled with immunoSEQ multiplex PCR; TCRdb holds only in-frame clones, not every one. The sample holds 70,000 or so clones, more than 80% seen once. This record belongs to a study of OX40 agonist ivuxolimab in advanced cancers. The wider study: Those enrolled were 80% to 85% male, with a mean age of around 60 years and ages from roughly 20 to 85. Regarding the study as a whole: Low clonal expansion, among the lowest seen, marked partial responders at 0.1-3.0 mg/kg.

Germline assignment: CDR1 GTSNPN and CDR2 SVGIG (reference sequence). V was clipped by 0 bases and J by 2 bases, with 13 bases between them. The CDR3 extends over 15 amino acids. The receptor was isolated from an adult with an advanced solid tumor such as melanoma, head and neck, liver or kidney cancer. The sequenced sample was CD4+ or CD8+ T cells sorted from blood, obtained in a trial of the OX40 agonist ivuxolimab. J is TRBJ1-1 and V is TRBV30, with a weak D call TRBD1 (5 bases). CDR3 DNA: TGTGCCTGGAGTGTGTTGGGACCGACCAACACTGAAGCTTTCTTT. This encodes CAWSVLGPTNTEAFF.